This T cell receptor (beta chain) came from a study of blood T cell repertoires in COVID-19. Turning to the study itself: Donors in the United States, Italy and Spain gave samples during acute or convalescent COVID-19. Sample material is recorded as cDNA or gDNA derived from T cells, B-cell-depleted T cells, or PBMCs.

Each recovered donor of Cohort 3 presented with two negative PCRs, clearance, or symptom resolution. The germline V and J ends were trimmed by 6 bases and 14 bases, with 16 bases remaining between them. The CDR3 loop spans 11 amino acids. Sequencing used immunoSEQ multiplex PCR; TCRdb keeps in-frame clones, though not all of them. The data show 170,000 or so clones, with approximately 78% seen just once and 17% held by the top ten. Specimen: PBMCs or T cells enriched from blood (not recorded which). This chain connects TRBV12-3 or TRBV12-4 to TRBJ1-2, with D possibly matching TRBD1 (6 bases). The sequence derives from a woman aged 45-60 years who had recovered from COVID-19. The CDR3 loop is CASRRTAEVTF. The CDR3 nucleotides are TGTGCCAGCAGACGGACAGCCGAAGTGACCTTC.